This T cell receptor (beta chain) stems from a study of cytomegalovirus exposure and HLA in healthy donors. With 60 Vbeta and 13 Jbeta primers, the PCR was carried out. The repertoire was sequenced with immunoSEQ multiplex PCR; TCRdb's copy has only in-frame clones and lacks some. The sample includes some 180,000 clones, approximately 80% of them seen just once. The CDR3 spans 15 residues. V gave up 1 base and J gave up 0 bases, with 10 bases separating them. The germline V gene has CDR1 MNHNS and CDR2 SASEGT. General study results and limits: Clonal expansion was found to be greater in HLA-associated TCR beta chains than in equally common others in a later analysis. Sequencing probably produced one cluster of sequence variants that were highly shared.

Concerning this clone: Its target is not known.

This receptor was taken from a woman between 18 and 29 years old in good health and CMV-seronegative. Input material: PBMCs. V is TRBV6-1 and J is TRBJ2-7; D ambiguous. DNA for the CDR3: TGTGCCAGCAGTGAAGAGGAAGCTAGCTCCTACGAGCAGTACTTC. This gives the protein CASSEEEASSYEQYF.